The rows below give T cell receptor beta chains drawn from one sample of a study of cytomegalovirus exposure and HLA in healthy donors. Data came from immunoSEQ multiplex PCR; TCRdb stores just in-frame clones and leaves some out. Of 170,000 or so clones detected, less than 90% appear once; the ten largest clones hold 6.3%. Sequencing was done on a sample of PBMCs. The source is a male donor in good health and CMV-seropositive. CDR3s include the opening cysteine and the closing phenylalanine or tryptophan. Each record gives: J gene, V gene, CDR3 protein.

TRBJ2-7	TRBV5-4	CASSTDSSSYEQYF
TRBJ2-7	TRBV25-1	CASSEEPYYEQYF
TRBJ2-7	TRBV7-3	CASSSGQGGGYEQYF
TRBJ1-2	TRBV7-8	CASSLAFGQGLDGYTF
TRBJ2-7	TRBV5-5	CASSPPTSVYSYEQYF
TRBJ2-3	TRBV18	CASSPRGSATDTQYF
TRBJ2-5	TRBV18	CASSSQGGETQYF
TRBJ1-1	TRBV19	CASSSTGPLGSEAFF
TRBJ1-2	TRBV30	CAWSTGQGGYGYTF
TRBJ2-1	TRBV27	CASSIEVAGARNEQFF
TRBJ2-1	TRBV7-2	CASSSLKTSGSPYNEQFF
TRBJ2-2	TRBV28	CASSGGGMGHGELFF
TRBJ1-6	TRBV5-6	CASSLTPGSPLHF
TRBJ2-1	TRBV14	CASSQDMASGYNEQFF
TRBJ1-2	TRBV9	CASSPTRGTNYGYTF
TRBJ2-1	TRBV27	CASSERGGFDEQFF
TRBJ2-7	TRBV7-9	CASSLSGKYEQYF
TRBJ2-7	TRBV7-3	CASSLKGGRGFIYEQYF
TRBJ2-4	TRBV6-6	CATAGVLQYF
TRBJ2-2	TRBV7-3	CASSLSRDHTGELFF
TRBJ1-2	TRBV7-9	CSSTTGRLGYTF
TRBJ1-5	TRBV12-5	CASGFTDQPQHF
TRBJ2-2	TRBV9	CASSTRGFGELFF
TRBJ1-2	TRBV7-9	CASSSTRVQQAPNYGYTF
TRBJ2-7	TRBV13	CASSGPPPGLSYEQYF
TRBJ2-7	TRBV11-2	CASSSFLANYEQYF